This TCR beta chain was sequenced during a study of T cell repertoires in cytomegalovirus infection. Study-wide results and caveats: Across the ex vivo response, the dominant clonotypes were HLA-C-restricted CMV-specific TCR beta clonotypes.

MiXCR, applied by TCRdb to the reads, yields one record per CDR3 protein. The table shows 450,000 to 600,000 distinct CDR3 sequences, with about 11% occurring only once. Trimming cost V 3 bases and J 6 bases, with 10 bases left between them. CDR1 is SGDLS and CDR2 is YYNGEE in the germline V gene. The CDR3 sequence is 14 residues long. Points on this clonotype: Its antigen is undetermined.

The sequencing input was PBMCs. The source of this sequence is a human donor in good health (CMV status not recorded). Some clones in this sample may be carry-over from other donors' samples. This chain joins TRBV9 and TRBJ1-6; D remains ambiguous. DNA of the CDR3: TGTGCCAGCAGCGCGACTGTCTCTAATTCACCCCTCCACTTT. Amino acid sequence: CASSATVSNSPLHF.